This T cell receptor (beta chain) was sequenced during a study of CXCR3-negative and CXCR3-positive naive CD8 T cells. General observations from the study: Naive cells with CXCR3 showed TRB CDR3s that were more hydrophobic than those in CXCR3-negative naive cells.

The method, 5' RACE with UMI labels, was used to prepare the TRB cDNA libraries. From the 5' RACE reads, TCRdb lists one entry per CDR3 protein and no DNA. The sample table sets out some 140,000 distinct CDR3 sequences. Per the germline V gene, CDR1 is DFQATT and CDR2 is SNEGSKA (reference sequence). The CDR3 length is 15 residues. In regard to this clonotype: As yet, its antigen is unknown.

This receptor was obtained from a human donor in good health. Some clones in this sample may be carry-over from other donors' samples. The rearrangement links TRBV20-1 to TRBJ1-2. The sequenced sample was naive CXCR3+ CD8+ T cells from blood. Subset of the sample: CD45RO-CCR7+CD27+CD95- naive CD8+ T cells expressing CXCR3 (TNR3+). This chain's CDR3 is CSARDLTGRHYGYTF.